These 13 T cell receptor delta chains originate from one sample sequenced in a study of gamma-delta T cells after stem cell transplantation. TCRdb re-called the RT-PCR reads with CATT. The data contain just over 15,000 delta-chain clones, over 8% of them singletons. Input material: gamma-delta T cells. These receptors were collected from a human donor. It is not recorded whose cells these are; they may come from a transplant donor.

This clone was found a few times. Translating this DNA gives a protein that differs at residue 19 from the TCRdb one, which belongs to a much larger clone; a read error is likely, and the protein shown is this translation. The V gene is TRDV2, the J gene TRDJ1, with TRDD3 as a possible D gene (6 bases). Germline loops: CDR1 GEAIGNYY, CDR2 EKD. CDR3 length equals 20 residues. The CDR3 here is CACDGPVGGGPKGTTDKLTF. CDR3 DNA: TGTGCCTGTGACGGCCCCGTCGGTGGGGGCCCTAAGGGCACCACCGATAAACTCACCTTT.

Note on this clone: A read error is the likely source, as a far larger clone sits one nucleotide away. Additional DNA sequences in this sample encode the identical CDR3. The chain recombines TRDV2 with TRDJ1, with TRDD3 matching over 11 bases. Germline CDR1 and CDR2: GEAIGNYY and EKD. The trim removed 3 bases at V and 3 bases at J, leaving 11 bases unmatched. CDR3 length equals 17 residues. CDR3 in DNA: TGTGCCTGTGACCCCCTGATGGGGGATACGCGCCCCGATAAACTCATCTTT. Translating gives CACDPLMGDTRPDKLIF.

This clone was observed a few times. For this DNA, TCRdb reports the protein of a much larger clone, which diverges at residue 10, most likely from a read error; the protein presented here is translated directly from the DNA. CDR3 sequence reads: CACDPVSTNADKLIF. The CDR3 DNA reads TGTGCCTGTGACCCGGTTTCTACTAACGCCGATAAACTCATCTTT. The chain combines TRDV2 with TRDJ1; D gene unclear. The CDR3 covers 15 residues. Trimming took off 3 bases at V and 3 bases at J, with 16 bases between the two ends. In germline, CDR1 is GEAIGNYY, CDR2 EKD.

At least ten counts were recorded for this clone. V gene TRDV2 combines with J gene TRDJ1; D might be TRDD3 (6 bases). V was trimmed by 2 bases and J by 5 bases, leaving 14 bases between them. The CDR3 runs to 14 residues. Germline V CDR1 and CDR2: GEAIGNYY, EKD. The CDR3 region has the DNA TGTGCCTGTGACAAGCTGGGGTCCCGGGATAAACTCATCTTT. Its protein is CACDKLGSRDKLIF.

This clone appeared many times. The protein given by TCRdb reflects a much larger clone and differs at residue 7 from this DNA's translation, likely from a read error; the protein shown is the DNA's translation. The rearrangement joins TRDV2 to TRDJ1, with 11 bases lining up with TRDD3. The CDR3 spans 17 residues. The V and J ends lost 3 bases and 1 base, in that order; junction bases with no gene match: 9. Germline CDR1 GEAIGNYY, CDR2 EKD. The CDR3 spells CACDSLVGDTVTDKLIF. The CDR3 DNA follows: TGTGCCTGTGACTCTCTCGTGGGGGATACGGTCACCGATAAACTCATCTTT.

This clone was counted between two and nine times. The rearrangement joins TRDV2 to TRDJ1, with D unclear. Germline V CDR1 and CDR2: GEAIGNYY, EKD. Trimming pared 1 base from V and 1 base from J, leaving 18 bases between. CDR3 length equals 17 residues. Written as DNA, the CDR3 is TGTGCCTGTGACACTCGACGGGTGGATTTACCCACCGATAAACTCATCTTT. As protein: CACDTRRVDLPTDKLIF.

Concerning this clone: The protein TCRdb lists belongs to a much larger clone and differs from this DNA's translation at residue 7, which points to a read error; the protein shown is made from the DNA. V and J are TRDV2 and TRDJ1, with 13 bases matching TRDD3. The CDR3 spans 18 residues. CDR1 and CDR2 (germline): GEAIGNYY, EKD. The V gene end was trimmed by 0 bases and the J gene end by 2 bases; junction bases not matched to a gene: 8. The CDR3 sequence: CACDTLNLLGDTTDKLIF. CDR3 DNA: TGTGCCTGTGACACCCTAAACTTACTGGGGGATACGACCGATAAACTCATCTTT.

In the case of this clone: A read error may produce the germline difference seen at one junction end. The chain couples TRDV2 to TRDJ1; the match to TRDD3 covers 8 bases. The CDR3 spans 18 residues. CDR1 is GEAIGNYY, CDR2 EKD, per germline. The CDR3 reads CAYDTVGDTRRDTDKLIF. The CDR3 DNA reads as TGTGCCTATGACACCGTTGGGGATACCCGCAGAGACACCGATAAACTCATCTTT.

Notes on this clone: The protein given by TCRdb reflects a much larger clone and differs at residue 13 from this DNA's translation, likely from a read error; the protein shown is the DNA's translation. This chain links TRDV2 with TRDJ1, with 10 bases matching TRDD3. CDR3 size: 17 residues. From germline, CDR1 is GEAIGNYY and CDR2 EKD. CDR3 DNA sequence: TGTGCCTGTGACACGAAACTGGGGGATCCCATTACCGGTAAACTCATCTTT. Protein: CACDTKLGDPITGKLIF.

This clone appeared a few times. A far larger clone differs by one base, so this is likely a read error. Other DNA sequences in the same sample also yield this CDR3. V gene TRDV2 combines with J gene TRDJ1, with 9 bases identical to TRDD3. The CDR3 contains 16 residues. Germline V gene data show CDR1 as GEAIGNYY and CDR2 as EKD. CDR3 nucleotide sequence: TGTGCCTGTGACACCGTTGGGGGATATTACACCGATAAGCTCATCTTT. Its translation: CACDTVGGYYTDKLIF.

In regard to this clone: TCRdb has a much larger clone's protein, which differs at residue 18 from the translation of this DNA, likely because of a read error; what is shown is the protein translated from the DNA. The rearrangement uses TRDV2 and TRDJ1, with D uncertain. The CDR3 is 20 amino acids. Germline CDR1 reads GEAIGNYY; CDR2 reads EKD. CDR3 DNA: TGTGCCTGTGACACGGTCGCAGGGCACCAAGGGGCCCCCAGGACCGATAAACCCATCTTT. Amino acid sequence: CACDTVAGHQGAPRTDKPIF.

This clone has more than one count but fewer than ten. This sequence may be a read error, since a much larger clone differs from it by one base. Different DNA sequences within this sample yield the same CDR3. This chain uses TRDV2 with TRDJ1; 7 nucleotides match TRDD3. Trimming at V came to 4 bases and at J to 0 bases, leaving 13 bases not matched to a gene. The CDR3 consists of 17 residues. The germline V gene encodes CDR1 GEAIGNYY and CDR2 EKD. The CDR3 sequence is CACENLLGATYTDKLIF. The CDR3 nucleotides read TGTGCCTGTGAAAATCTTCTGGGGGCCACGTACACCGATAAACTCATCTTT.

The chain carries TRDV2 and TRDJ3, with D possibly matching TRDD3 (5 bases). Germline CDR1 GEAIGNYY, CDR2 EKD. The V and J ends lost 1 base and 18 bases respectively, with 36 bases between them. The CDR3 has 20 residues. CDR3 nucleotide sequence: TGTGCCTGTGACACGCTCCGGGGGCAACTTGATATCTGTGACACTCGCCCGATGTTTTTC. It yields the protein CACDTLRGQLDICDTRPMFF.